The 5 T cell receptor beta chains reported below all come from one sample, sequenced in a study of T cell responses to AZD1222 COVID-19 vaccine (dated by TCRdb to the early 2020s). Library preparation employed the immunoSEQ multiplex PCR assay. This immuneACCESS table, as held by TCRdb, lists in-frame sequences with V and J called but not all clones. Of the missing ones, under half trace to an unresolved V gene in checked studies; the others have no known cause. The sample table records 89,000 or so clones; approximately 88% of these occur just once. The top ten clones comprise approximately 15% of the sample. The label giving this sample's time point can be read as: baseline before first vaccination. This sample comprised peripheral blood, obtained on day 0 of AZD1222 vaccination. These receptors were taken from an adult in good health.

The CDR3, as DNA: TGTGCCAGCAGAAACCTCCCAGGGTCGTCCCGGGAGACCCAGTACTTC. This codes for CASRNLPGSSRETQYF. The V gene is TRBV6-6, the J gene TRBJ2-5, with D tentatively TRBD1 (5 bases). The V end lost 6 bases, the J end lost 5 bases, and 22 bases lay between the germline ends. CDR1 is MNHNY, CDR2 SVGAGI, per germline (reference sequence). The CDR3 sequence is 16 residues long.

The chain carries TRBV12-5 and TRBJ1-2; D ambiguous. V lost 5 bases and J 12 bases, leaving 7 bases between the germline ends. Germline CDR1 reads LGHNT; CDR2 reads FRNRAP. The CDR3 runs to 9 residues. CDR3 nucleotide sequence: TGTGCTAGTGGTCCCAGCCACACCTTC. This translates into CASGPSHTF.

Of note for this clone: One end of the junction fails to match germline, which may point to a read error. Other DNA sequences in the same sample also yield this CDR3. The chain combines TRBV2 with TRBJ2-6; a weak D match, TRBD2 (6 bases). CDR3 length equals 15 residues. From germline, CDR1 is SNHLY and CDR2 FYNNEI. The CDR3 loop is CASSYAGSGANVLTF. In nucleotides, the CDR3 is TGTGCCAGCAGTTATGCGGGGTCTGGGGCCAACGTCTTGACTTTC.

The rearrangement links TRBV5-1 to TRBJ2-7, with 9 bases aligning to TRBD1. Germline values: CDR1 SGHRS, CDR2 YFSETQ. The V and J ends lost 5 bases and 3 bases, in that order; junction bases with no gene match: 6. CDR3 size: 14 residues. The DNA for the CDR3 is TGCGCCAGCAGGTCACCGGGACAGGGCTACGAGCAGTACTTC. Translating gives CASRSPGQGYEQYF.

This clone was counted a single time. J is TRBJ1-2 and V is TRBV29-1; D is ambiguous. With 2 bases removed from V and 4 bases from J, the gap between germline ends came to 8 bases. The germline CDR1 and CDR2 sequences are SQVTM and ANQGSEA. The length of the CDR3 is 12 residues. The CDR3 here is CSVERRAYGYTF. Here the CDR3 DNA reads TGCAGCGTTGAACGGAGAGCCTATGGCTACACCTTC.